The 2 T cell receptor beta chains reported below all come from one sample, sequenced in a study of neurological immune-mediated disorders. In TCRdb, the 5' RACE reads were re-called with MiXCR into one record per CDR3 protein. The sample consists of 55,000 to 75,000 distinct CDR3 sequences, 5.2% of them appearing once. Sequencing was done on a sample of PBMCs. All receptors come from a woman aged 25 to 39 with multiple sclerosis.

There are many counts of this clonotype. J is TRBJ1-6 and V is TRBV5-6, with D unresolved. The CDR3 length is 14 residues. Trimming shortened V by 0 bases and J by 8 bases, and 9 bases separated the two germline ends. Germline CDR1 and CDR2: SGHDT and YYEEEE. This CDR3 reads CASSLAHQDSPLHF. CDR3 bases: TGTGCCAGCAGCTTGGCGCATCAAGATTCACCCCTCCACTTT.

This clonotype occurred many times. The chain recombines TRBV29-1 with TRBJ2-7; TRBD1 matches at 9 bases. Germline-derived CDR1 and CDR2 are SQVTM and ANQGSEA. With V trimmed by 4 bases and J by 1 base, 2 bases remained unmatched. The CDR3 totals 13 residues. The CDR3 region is CSVVGTGSYEQYF. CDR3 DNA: TGCAGCGTTGTTGGGACAGGGTCCTACGAGCAGTACTTC.